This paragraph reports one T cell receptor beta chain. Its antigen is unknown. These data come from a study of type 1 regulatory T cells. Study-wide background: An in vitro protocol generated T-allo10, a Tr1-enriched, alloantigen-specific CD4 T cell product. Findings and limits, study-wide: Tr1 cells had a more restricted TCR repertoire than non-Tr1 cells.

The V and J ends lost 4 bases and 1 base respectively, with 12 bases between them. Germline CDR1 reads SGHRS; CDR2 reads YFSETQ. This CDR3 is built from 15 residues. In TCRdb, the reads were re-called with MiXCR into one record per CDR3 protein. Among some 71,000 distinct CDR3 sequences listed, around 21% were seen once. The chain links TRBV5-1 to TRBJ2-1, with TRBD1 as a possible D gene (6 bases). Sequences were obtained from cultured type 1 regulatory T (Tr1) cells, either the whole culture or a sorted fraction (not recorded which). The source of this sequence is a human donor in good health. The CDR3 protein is CASSVTGDSYNEQFF. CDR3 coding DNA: TGCGCCAGCAGCGTGACAGGTGATTCCTACAATGAGCAGTTCTTC.